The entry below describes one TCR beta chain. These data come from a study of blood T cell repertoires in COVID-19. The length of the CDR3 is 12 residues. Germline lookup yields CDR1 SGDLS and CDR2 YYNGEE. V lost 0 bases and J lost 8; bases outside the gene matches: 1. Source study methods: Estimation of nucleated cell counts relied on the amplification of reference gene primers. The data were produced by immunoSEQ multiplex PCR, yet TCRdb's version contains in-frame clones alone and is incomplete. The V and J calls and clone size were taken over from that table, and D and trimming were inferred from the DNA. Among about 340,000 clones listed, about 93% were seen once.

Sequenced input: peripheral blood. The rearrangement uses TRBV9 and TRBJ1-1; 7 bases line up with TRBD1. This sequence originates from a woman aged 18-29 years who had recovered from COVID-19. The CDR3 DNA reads TGTGCCAGCAGCGTAGCACAGGGGGAAGCTTTCTTT. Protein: CASSVAQGEAFF.